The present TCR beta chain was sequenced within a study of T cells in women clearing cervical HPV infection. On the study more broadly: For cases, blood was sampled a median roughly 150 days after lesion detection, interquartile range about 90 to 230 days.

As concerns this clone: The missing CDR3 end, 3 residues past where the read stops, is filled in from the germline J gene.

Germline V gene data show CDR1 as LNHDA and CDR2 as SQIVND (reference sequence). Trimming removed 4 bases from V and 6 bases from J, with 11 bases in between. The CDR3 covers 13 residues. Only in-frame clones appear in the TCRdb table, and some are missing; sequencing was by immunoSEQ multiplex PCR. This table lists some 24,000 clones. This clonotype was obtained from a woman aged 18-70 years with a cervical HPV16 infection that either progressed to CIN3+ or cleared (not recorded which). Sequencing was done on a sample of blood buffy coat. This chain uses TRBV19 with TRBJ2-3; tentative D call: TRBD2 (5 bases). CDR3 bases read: TGTGCCAGTAGTACAGTAGCGCGGGATACG. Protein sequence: CASSTVARDT. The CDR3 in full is CASSTVARDTQYF.